The clone carrying this T cell receptor (beta chain) has at least ten counts. The CDR3 is made up of 16 amino acids. The germline CDR1 and CDR2 sequences are KGHDR and SFDVKD. V lost 4 bases, J lost 0 bases, and 12 bases lay in between. The source of the sample is a study of T cells after yellow fever vaccination. The authors made TCR cDNA by 5'RACE template switching, adding a universal primer site and UMIs. MiXCR, applied by TCRdb to the 5' RACE reads, yields one record per CDR3 protein. The sample carries 100,000 to 150,000 distinct CDR3 sequences, under 8.5% recorded once. Sequences were derived from CD4+ T cells sorted from PBMCs, sampled around 10 days after the first yellow fever vaccination. This chain joins TRBV24-1 and TRBJ2-1, with D tentatively TRBD2 (6 bases). This TCR was sampled from a young man who received the YFV17D yellow fever vaccine. CDR3 coding DNA: TGTGCCACCAGTGACGACCTAGCGAACTCCTACAATGAGCAGTTCTTC. It codes for CATSDDLANSYNEQFF.